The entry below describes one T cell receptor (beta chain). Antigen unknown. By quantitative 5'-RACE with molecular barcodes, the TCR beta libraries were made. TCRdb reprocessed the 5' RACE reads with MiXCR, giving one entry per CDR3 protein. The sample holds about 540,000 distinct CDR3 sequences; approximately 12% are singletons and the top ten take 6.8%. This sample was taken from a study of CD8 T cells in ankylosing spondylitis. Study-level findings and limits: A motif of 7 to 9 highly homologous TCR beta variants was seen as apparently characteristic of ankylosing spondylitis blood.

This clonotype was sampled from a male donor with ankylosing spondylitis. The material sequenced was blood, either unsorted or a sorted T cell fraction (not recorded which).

The CDR3 loop is CATSREQKGYGYTF. CDR3 coding DNA: TGTGCCACCAGCAGAGAGCAAAAGGGGTATGGCTACACCTTC. The chain combines TRBV15 with TRBJ1-2, with D possibly TRBD1 on 5 matching bases. V was pared by 0 bases and J by 5 bases, with 10 bases between. The CDR3 consists of 14 residues. Looked up from germline, CDR1 is LNHNV and CDR2 is YYDKDF (reference sequence). Using reference TRBV15 and TRBJ1-2 for the parts outside the CDR3, the full variable domain is DAMVIQNPRYQVTQFGKPVTLSCSQTLNHNVMYWYQQKSSQAPKLLFHYYDKDFNNEADTPDNFQSRRPNTSFCFLDIRSPGLGDTAMYLCATSREQKGYGYTFGSGTRLTVV.